The source of this T cell receptor beta chain is a study of OX40 agonist ivuxolimab in advanced cancers. In the study overall: Patients treated during dose escalation were battling hepatocellular carcinoma, melanoma, renal cell or head and neck cancer.

Overall study findings and caveats: CD4+ and CD8+ T cells in blood underwent clonal expansion by week 6 at 0.1 to 3.0 mg/kg. Undetermined was the antigen specificity of the expanded peripheral T cells.

Only in-frame clones appear in the TCRdb table, and some are missing; sequencing was by immunoSEQ multiplex PCR. The sample consists of nearly 50,000 clones, around 90% of them appearing once. Remarks on this clone: Its target is not known.

CDR1 SGHNT and CDR2 YENEEA come from the germline V gene. There are 14 residues in the CDR3. Trimming left V 1 base short and J 1 base short, with 7 bases between. The V gene is TRBV11-3, the J gene TRBJ2-5; D is perhaps TRBD1 (5 bases). The sequence derives from an adult with an advanced solid tumor such as melanoma, head and neck, liver or kidney cancer. Sample: CD4+ or CD8+ T cells sorted from blood, taken in a trial of the OX40 agonist ivuxolimab. The DNA of the CDR3 is TGTGCCAGCAGCTTAGGGGGCAGCCAAGAGACCCAGTACTTC. Protein sequence: CASSLGGSQETQYF.